Detailed here is one T cell receptor (beta chain). These data come from a study of control samples from healthy donors and cancer patients. Germline CDR1 and CDR2: LGHDT and YNNKEL (reference sequence). The trim removed 2 bases at V and 2 bases at J, leaving 3 bases unmatched. CDR3 length: 16 amino acids. The repertoire was sequenced with immunoSEQ multiplex PCR; TCRdb's copy has only in-frame clones and lacks some. Here the sample spans about 140,000 clones, approximately 91% being singletons. The TCR sequence derives from a man aged 25-40 years in good health. The chain uses TRBV3-1 (or the pseudogene TRBV3-2) and TRBJ2-2; 9 bases match TRBD2. Specimen: blood. DNA of the CDR3: TGTGCCAGCAGCCAACGAGCGGGGGGCAACACCGGGGAGCTGTTTTTT. It specifies CASSQRAGGNTGELFF.